This T cell receptor beta chain was recorded in a study of Ad26.COV2.S vaccination and SARS-CoV-2 variants. Study-wide context: Each vaccinee took Ad26.COV2.S intramuscularly, once or twice 56 days apart.

Some clones are missing from TCRdb's copy, which holds only in-frame ones; the method was immunoSEQ multiplex PCR. The table lists about 480,000 clones, around 90% of them singletons. As to treatment: 19 received Ad26.COV2.S at low or high dose, single or two shots; roughly five received placebo; per-sample allocation not given. Samples analyzed were those drawn on day 63 after the first vaccine or placebo injection. An Ad26 vector expressing Wuhan-strain SARS-CoV-2 spike constituted the vaccine. Turning to this clone: Antigen: not known.

General study results and limits: Vaccinees and placebo recipients showed similar non-spike TCR breadth.

This material consisted of peripheral blood, taken in a trial of Ad26.COV2.S vaccine versus placebo. This clonotype was sampled from a person between 18 and 59 years old who received the Ad26.COV2.S COVID-19 vaccine or a placebo.

The CDR3 protein is CASSYHSRTSHEQFF. CDR3 bases: TGTGCCAGCAGTTACCATAGTCGGACTAGTCATGAGCAGTTCTTC. The V and J genes are TRBV6-2 or TRBV6-3 and TRBJ2-1; 7 bases match TRBD2. The CDR3 is 15 residues long. Germline V gene lookup returns CDR1 MNHEY and CDR2 SVGEGT. Losses at the gene ends were 2 bases for V and 8 bases for J; bases not matched to a gene: 9.